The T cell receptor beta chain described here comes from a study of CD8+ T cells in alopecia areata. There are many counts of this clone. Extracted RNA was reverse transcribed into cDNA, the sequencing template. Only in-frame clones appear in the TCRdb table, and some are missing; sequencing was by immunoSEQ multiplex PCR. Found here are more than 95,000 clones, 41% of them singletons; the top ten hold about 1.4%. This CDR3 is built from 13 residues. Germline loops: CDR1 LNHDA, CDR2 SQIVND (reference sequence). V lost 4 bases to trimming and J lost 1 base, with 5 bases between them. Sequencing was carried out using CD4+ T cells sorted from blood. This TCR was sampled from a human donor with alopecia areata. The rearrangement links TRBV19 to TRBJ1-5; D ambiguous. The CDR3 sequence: CASSTQSNQPQHF. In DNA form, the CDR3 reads TGTGCCAGTAGTACCCAAAGCAATCAGCCCCAGCATTTT.